The clone carrying this T cell receptor beta chain came up a few times. The sample originates from a study of blood T cells in healthy people across ages. The CDR3 is 15 residues long. Germline V gene lookup returns CDR1 SNHLY and CDR2 FYNNEI. The V and J ends lost 10 bases and 4 bases, in that order; junction bases with no gene match: 9. Combining a sample-barcoded 5' primer with a J-beta primer mix, a second PCR ran for 7 to 11 cycles. TCRdb called the 5' RACE reads again in MiXCR, with one record for every CDR3 protein. The repertoire holds 750,000 or so distinct CDR3 sequences, 25% seen once, with roughly 9% in the top ten. The same sample was also used in a study of T cells of mothers and their children.

The rearrangement joins TRBV2 to TRBJ2-5; 13 nucleotides match TRBD2. Material for sequencing was blood. The source of this sequence is a boy younger than 18 in good health. The CDR3 nucleotides read TGTGCCACCAAAGTCAGACTAGCGGGAGGAGAGACCCAGTACTTC. It translates to CATKVRLAGGETQYF. Full variable domain (missing parts from reference TRBV2 and TRBJ2-5): EPEVTQTPSHQVTQMGQEVILRCVPISNHLYFYWYRQILGQKVEFLVSFYNNEISEKSEIFDDQFSVERPDGSNFTLKIRSTKLEDSAMYFCATKVRLAGGETQYFGPGTRLLVL.